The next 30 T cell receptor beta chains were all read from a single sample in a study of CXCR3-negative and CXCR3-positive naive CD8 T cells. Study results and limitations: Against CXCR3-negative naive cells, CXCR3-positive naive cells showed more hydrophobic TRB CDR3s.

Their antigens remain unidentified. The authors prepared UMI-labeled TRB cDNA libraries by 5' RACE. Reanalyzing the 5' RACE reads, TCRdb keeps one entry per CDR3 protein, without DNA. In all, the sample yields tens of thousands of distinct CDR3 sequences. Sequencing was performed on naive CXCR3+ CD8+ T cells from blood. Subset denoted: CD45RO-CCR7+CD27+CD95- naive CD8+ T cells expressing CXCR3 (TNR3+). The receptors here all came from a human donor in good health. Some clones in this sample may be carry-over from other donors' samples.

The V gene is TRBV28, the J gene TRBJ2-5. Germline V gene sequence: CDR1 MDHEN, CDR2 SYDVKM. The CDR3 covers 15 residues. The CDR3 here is CASSPILAYGETQYF.

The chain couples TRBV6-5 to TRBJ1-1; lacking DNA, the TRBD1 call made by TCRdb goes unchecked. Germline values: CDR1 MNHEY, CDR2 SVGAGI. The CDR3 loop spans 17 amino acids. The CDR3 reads CASSYATGGLPNTEAFF.

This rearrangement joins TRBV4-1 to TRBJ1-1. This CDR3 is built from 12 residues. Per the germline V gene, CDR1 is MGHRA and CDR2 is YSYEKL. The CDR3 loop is CASSQPNTEAFF.

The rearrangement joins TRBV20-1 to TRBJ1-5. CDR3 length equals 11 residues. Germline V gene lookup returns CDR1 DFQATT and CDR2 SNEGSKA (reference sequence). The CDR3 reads CSASKGQPQHF.

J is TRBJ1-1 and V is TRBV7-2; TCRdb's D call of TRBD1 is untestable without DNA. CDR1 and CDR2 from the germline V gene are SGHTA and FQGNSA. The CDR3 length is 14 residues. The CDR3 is CASSPRGLDTEAFF.

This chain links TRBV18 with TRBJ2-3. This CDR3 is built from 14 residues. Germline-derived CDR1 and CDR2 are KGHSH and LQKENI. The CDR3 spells CASSTEASTDTQYF. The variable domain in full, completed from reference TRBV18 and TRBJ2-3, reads NAGVMQNPRHLVRRRGQEARLRCSPMKGHSHVYWYRQLPEEGLKFMVYLQKENIIDESGMPKERFSAEFPKEGPSILRIQQVVRGDSAAYFCASSTEASTDTQYFGPGTRLTVL.

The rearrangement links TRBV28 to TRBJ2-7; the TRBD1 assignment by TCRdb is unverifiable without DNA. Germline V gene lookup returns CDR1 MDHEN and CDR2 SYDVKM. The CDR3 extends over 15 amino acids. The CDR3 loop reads CASSGHPGQDYEQYF.

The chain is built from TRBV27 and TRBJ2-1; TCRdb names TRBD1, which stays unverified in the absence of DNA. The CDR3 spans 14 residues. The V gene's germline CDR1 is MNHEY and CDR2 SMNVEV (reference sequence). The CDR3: CASSFSGGFNEQFF.

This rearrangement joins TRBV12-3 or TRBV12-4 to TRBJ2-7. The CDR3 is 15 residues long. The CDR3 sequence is CASSRFRNSSYEQYF.

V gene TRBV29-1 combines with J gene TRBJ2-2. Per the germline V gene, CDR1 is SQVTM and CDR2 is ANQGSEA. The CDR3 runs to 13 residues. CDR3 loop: CSVVRLNTGELFF.

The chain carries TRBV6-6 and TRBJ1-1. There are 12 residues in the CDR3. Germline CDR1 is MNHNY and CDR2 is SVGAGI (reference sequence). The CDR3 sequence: CASLIEGTEAFF.

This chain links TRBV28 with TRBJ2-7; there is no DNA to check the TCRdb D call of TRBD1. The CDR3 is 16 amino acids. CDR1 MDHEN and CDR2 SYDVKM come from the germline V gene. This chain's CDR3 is CASSSLSDRVTYEQYF.

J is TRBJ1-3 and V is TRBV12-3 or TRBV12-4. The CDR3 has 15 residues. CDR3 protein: CASSLLTRSGNTIYF.

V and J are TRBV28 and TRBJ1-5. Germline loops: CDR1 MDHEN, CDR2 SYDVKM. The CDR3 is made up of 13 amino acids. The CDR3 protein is CASSFQGYQPQHF.

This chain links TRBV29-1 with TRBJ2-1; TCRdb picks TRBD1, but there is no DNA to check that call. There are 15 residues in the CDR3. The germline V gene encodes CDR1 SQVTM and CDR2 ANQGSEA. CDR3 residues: CSVEDGGGQVYEQFF.

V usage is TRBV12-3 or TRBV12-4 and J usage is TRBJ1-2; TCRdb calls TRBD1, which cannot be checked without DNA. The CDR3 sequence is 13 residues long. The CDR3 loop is CGSSSPRGYGYTF.

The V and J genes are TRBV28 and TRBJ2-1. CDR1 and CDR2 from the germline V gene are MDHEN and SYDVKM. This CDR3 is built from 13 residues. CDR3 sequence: CASSLTGNSEQFF.

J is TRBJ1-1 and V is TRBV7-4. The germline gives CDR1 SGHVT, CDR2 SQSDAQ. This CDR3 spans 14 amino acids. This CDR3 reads CASSPTLLNTEAFF.

CDR3 amino acids: CASSPIGRAYEQYF. The chain links TRBV4-1 to TRBJ2-7. In germline, CDR1 is MGHRA, CDR2 YSYEKL. The CDR3 runs to 14 residues.

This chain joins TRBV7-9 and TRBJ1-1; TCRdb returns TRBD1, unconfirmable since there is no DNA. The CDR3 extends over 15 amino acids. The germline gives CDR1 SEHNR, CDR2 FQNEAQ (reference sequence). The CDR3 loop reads CASSLLRDRVTEAFF.

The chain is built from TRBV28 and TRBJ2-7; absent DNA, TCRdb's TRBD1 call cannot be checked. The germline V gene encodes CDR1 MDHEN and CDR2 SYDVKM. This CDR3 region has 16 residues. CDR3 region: CASSHPGQIPTYEQYF.

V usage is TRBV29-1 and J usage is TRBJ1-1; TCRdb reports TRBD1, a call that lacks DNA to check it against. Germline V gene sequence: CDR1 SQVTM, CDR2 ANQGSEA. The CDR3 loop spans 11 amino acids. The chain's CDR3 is CSPYWGTKAFF.

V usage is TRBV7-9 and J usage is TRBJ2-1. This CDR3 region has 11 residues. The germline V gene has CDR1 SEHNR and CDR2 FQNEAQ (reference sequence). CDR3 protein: CASSLATEQFF. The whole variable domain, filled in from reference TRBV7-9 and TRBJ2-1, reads DTGVSQNPRHKITKRGQNVTFRCDPISEHNRLYWYRQTLGQGPEFLTYFQNEAQLEKSRLLSDRFSAERPKGSFSTLEIQRTEQGDSAMYLCASSLATEQFFGPGTRLTVL.

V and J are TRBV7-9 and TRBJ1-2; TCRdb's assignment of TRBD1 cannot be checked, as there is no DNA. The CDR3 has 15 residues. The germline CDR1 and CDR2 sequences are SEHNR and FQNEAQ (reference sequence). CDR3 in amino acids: CASSDDRDGGYGYTF.

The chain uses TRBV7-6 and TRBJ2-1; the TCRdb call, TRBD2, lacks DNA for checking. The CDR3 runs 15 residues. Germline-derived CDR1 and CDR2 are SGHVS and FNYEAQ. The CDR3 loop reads CASSLTSGSRDEQFF.

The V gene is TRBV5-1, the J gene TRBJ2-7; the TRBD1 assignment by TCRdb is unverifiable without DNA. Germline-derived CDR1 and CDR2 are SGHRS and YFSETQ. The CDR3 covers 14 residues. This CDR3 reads CASNRQGSTYEQYF.

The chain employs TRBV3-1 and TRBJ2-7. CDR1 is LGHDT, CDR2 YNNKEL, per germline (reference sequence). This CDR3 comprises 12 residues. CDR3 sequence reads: CASSPDVGEQYF.

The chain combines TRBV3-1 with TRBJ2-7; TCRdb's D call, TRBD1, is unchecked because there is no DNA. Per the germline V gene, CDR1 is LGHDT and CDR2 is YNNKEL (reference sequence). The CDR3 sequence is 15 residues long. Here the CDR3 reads CASSQEGGQVYEQYF.

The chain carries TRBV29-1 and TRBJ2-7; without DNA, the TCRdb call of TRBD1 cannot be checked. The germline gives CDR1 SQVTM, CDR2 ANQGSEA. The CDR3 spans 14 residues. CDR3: CSVVGMTQGGEQYF.

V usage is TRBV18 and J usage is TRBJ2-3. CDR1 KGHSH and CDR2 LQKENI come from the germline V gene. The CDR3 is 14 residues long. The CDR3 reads CASSDALRTDTQYF.